A single sample is the source of the 11 T cell receptor beta chains below, sequenced in a study of Ad26.COV2.S vaccination and SARS-CoV-2 variants. This table comes from immunoSEQ multiplex PCR, and its TCRdb copy is limited to in-frame clones, with some not included. In the table there are about 460,000 clones, 70% to 90% of which are singletons. Treatment meaning: roughly 20 received Ad26.COV2.S at low or high dose, single or two shots; 5 received placebo; per-sample allocation not given. Samples were taken on day 63 after the first vaccine or placebo injection. Sequences were derived from peripheral blood, sampled in a trial of Ad26.COV2.S vaccine versus placebo. The source is a person between 18 and 65 years old who received the Ad26.COV2.S COVID-19 vaccine or a placebo.

The rearrangement links TRBV11-3 to TRBJ2-1, with 11 bases fitting TRBD2. The CDR3 has 15 amino acids. Per germline, CDR1 SGHNT and CDR2 YENEEA. V trimming: 5 bases; J trimming: 3 bases; junction bases outside the gene matches: 3. In DNA, the CDR3 is TGTGCCAGCAGCGATCTAGCGGGGGGCTACAATGAGCAGTTCTTC. It is translated as CASSDLAGGYNEQFF. The full variable domain, in which reference TRBV11-3 and TRBJ2-1 provide the parts outside the CDR3, is EAGVVQSPRYKIIEKKQPVAFWCNPISGHNTLYWYLQNLGQGPELLIRYENEEAVDDSQLPKDRFSAERLKGVDSTLKIQPAELGDSAVYLCASSDLAGGYNEQFFGPGTRLTVL.

The chain is built from TRBV6-1 and TRBJ1-4, with 7 bases matching TRBD1. The CDR3 contains 18 residues. CDR1 is MNHNS, CDR2 SASEGT, per germline. V lost 4 bases to trimming and J lost 4 bases; unmatched junction nucleotides: 15. The DNA of the CDR3 is TGTGCCAGCAGTGTCAGAACAGTTGGACAGGCGGGTAATGAAAAACTGTTTTTT. It translates to CASSVRTVGQAGNEKLFF.

This clone has just one count. CDR3 protein: CASSSGRRNEKLFF. The CDR3 region has the DNA TGTGCCAGCAGCTCGGGACGGCGTAATGAAAAACTGTTTTTT. This chain uses TRBV5-8 with TRBJ1-4, with a weak D call TRBD1 (5 bases). This CDR3 comprises 14 residues. V lost 3 bases to trimming and J lost 4 bases, with 10 bases between them. CDR1 SGHTS and CDR2 YDEGEE come from the germline V gene.

V gene TRBV11-3 combines with J gene TRBJ2-2; 8 nucleotides agree with TRBD2. The CDR3 is 15 residues long. Looked up from germline, CDR1 is SGHNT and CDR2 is YENEEA. J lost 6 bases, V lost 5 bases, and 8 bases had no gene match. CDR3 sequence (DNA): TGTGCCAGCAGCGGTGGACTAGCTCGCGCCGGGGAGCTGTTTTTT. It codes for CASSGGLARAGELFF.

The gene calls are TRBV6-5 and TRBJ2-7; D not resolved. Germline CDR1 is MNHEY and CDR2 is SVGAGI. The germline V and J ends were trimmed by 5 bases and 6 bases, with 8 bases remaining between them. The CDR3 covers 11 residues. The CDR3 sequence is CASSLYGEQYF. CDR3 DNA: TGTGCCAGCAGTCTTTATGGCGAGCAGTACTTC.

The chain has TRBV7-9 and TRBJ1-1; D may be TRBD1 (6 bases). Germline CDR1 and CDR2: SEHNR and FQNEAQ (reference sequence). V lost 5 bases and J 3 bases, leaving 10 bases between the germline ends. The CDR3 has 13 residues. CDR3 coding DNA: TGTGCCAGCAGCAGACAGGCGTACACTGAAGCTTTCTTT. Translation gives CASSRQAYTEAFF. Drawing the rest from reference TRBV7-9 and TRBJ1-1, the complete variable domain is DTGVSQNPRHKITKRGQNVTFRCDPISEHNRLYWYRQTLGQGPEFLTYFQNEAQLEKSRLLSDRFSAERPKGSFSTLEIQRTEQGDSAMYLCASSRQAYTEAFFGQGTRLTVV.

The chain is built from TRBV20-1 and TRBJ1-2; D gene uncertain. V was pared by 7 bases and J by 3 bases, with 15 bases between. The germline CDR1 and CDR2 sequences are DFQATT and SNEGSKA (reference sequence). The CDR3 runs 13 residues. CDR3 coding DNA: TGCAGTGTTCGTGACACCAGGTACTATGGCTACACCTTC. Translation gives CSVRDTRYYGYTF.

This chain joins TRBV19 and TRBJ2-1; 9 bases match TRBD2. Per the germline V gene, CDR1 is LNHDA and CDR2 is SQIVND (reference sequence). The CDR3 is made up of 17 amino acids. V shed 5 bases and J 0 bases; nucleotides not matched to a gene: 8. CDR3 region: CASSPPGTSLSYNEQFF. The DNA for the CDR3 is TGTGCCAGTAGTCCTCCCGGGACTAGCCTCTCCTACAATGAGCAGTTCTTC.

V usage is TRBV19 and J usage is TRBJ1-5; D gene unclear. The CDR3 sequence is 15 residues long. Per the germline V gene, CDR1 is LNHDA and CDR2 is SQIVND (reference sequence). V was cut by 5 bases and J by 5 bases, with 16 bases left in between. CDR3 nucleotides: TGTGCCAGTAGTCCCCAGGTCCCGGTCGATCAGCCCCAGCATTTT. Its protein product is CASSPQVPVDQPQHF. Drawing the rest from reference TRBV19 and TRBJ1-5, the complete variable domain is DGGITQSPKYLFRKEGQNVTLSCEQNLNHDAMYWYRQDPGQGLRLIYYSQIVNDFQKGDIAEGYSVSREKKESFPLTVTSAQKNPTAFYLCASSPQVPVDQPQHFGDGTRLSIL.

The chain uses TRBV7-8 and TRBJ2-3, with D perhaps TRBD1 or TRBD2 (5 bases each). V lost 2 bases and J 7 bases, leaving 16 bases between the germline ends. The length of the CDR3 is 15 residues. Germline V gene data show CDR1 as SGHVS and CDR2 as FQNEAQ. CDR3: CASSLYTGVGNTQYF. In DNA, the CDR3 is TGTGCCAGCAGCTTATATACAGGAGTCGGGAATACGCAGTATTTT.

V gene TRBV12-3 or TRBV12-4 combines with J gene TRBJ1-6, with D maybe TRBD1 (6 bases). Trimming cost V 7 bases and J 9 bases, with 10 bases left between them. The CDR3 contains 12 residues. The CDR3 spells CASTGQLSPLHF. DNA of the CDR3: TGTGCCAGCACCGGACAGCTTTCACCCCTCCACTTT.